This TCR beta chain originates from a study of T cell repertoires in cytomegalovirus infection. TCRdb analysed the reads with MiXCR anew, one entry per CDR3 protein. Of about 570,000 distinct CDR3 sequences in the sample, almost 40% are singletons; the top ten hold more than 40%. For this clonotype: Antigen specificity is unknown.

Here the sequenced sample was cultured PBMCs, taken from culture after CMV antigen stimulation. This receptor was taken from a human donor in good health (CMV status not recorded). Some clones in this sample may be carry-over from other donors' samples.

The CDR3 spells CASSPDVSREKLFF. Written as DNA, the CDR3 is TGTGCCAGCTCCCCCGACGTTTCGAGGGAAAAACTGTTTTTT. The chain has TRBV18 and TRBJ1-4; no reliable D call. The CDR3 is 14 amino acids. V lost 6 bases and J lost 8, with 16 bases in between. Germline V gene data show CDR1 as KGHSH and CDR2 as LQKENI.